The 10 T cell receptor beta chains below come from one sample, sequenced in a study of T cell repertoires in cytomegalovirus infection. TCRdb ran MiXCR on the reads and lists one entry per CDR3 protein. The sample has 650,000 to 900,000 distinct CDR3 sequences; approximately 32% are singletons. For these TCRs, the target antigens are not known. Sequences were derived from cultured CD8+ T cells from PBMCs, sampled from culture after CMV antigen stimulation. The receptors were gathered from a human donor in good health (CMV status not recorded). Some clones in this sample may be carry-over from other donors' samples.

This clonotype has a handful of counts. The chain couples TRBV12-3 or TRBV12-4 to TRBJ1-2; possibly TRBD1 for D (6 bases). The CDR3 length is 14 residues. V lost 3 bases to trimming and J lost 4 bases, with 12 bases between them. Written as DNA, the CDR3 is TGTGCCAGCAGTTTGCCCCACAGGGTCTATGGCTACACCTTC. This sequence encodes CASSLPHRVYGYTF.

With respect to this clonotype: A junction end diverges from the germline sequence, so it may reflect a read error. V gene TRBV4-2 combines with J gene TRBJ2-3; D gene ambiguous. The germline CDR1 and CDR2 sequences are LGHNA and YNFKEQ. CDR3 length: 16 residues. The CDR3 DNA sequence: TGCGCCAGCAGCCAAGACGGTGCAGCTGGCACAGATACGCAGTATTTT. Translating gives CASSQDGAAGTDTQYF.

This chain joins TRBV2 and TRBJ1-1; the D gene is possibly TRBD1 (5 bases). Germline assignment: CDR1 SNHLY and CDR2 FYNNEI. The CDR3 spans 13 residues. V lost 8 bases and J 11 bases, leaving 21 bases between the germline ends. The CDR3 spells CASQGVGPYQAFF. The CDR3 DNA reads as TGTGCCAGCCAAGGGGTAGGACCGTACCAGGCTTTCTTT.

This clonotype was counted a few times. This chain links TRBV10-3 with TRBJ2-7, with D perhaps TRBD1 (6 bases). The CDR3 runs to 15 residues. The ends were cut back, 4 bases at V and 3 bases at J, with 16 bases in the middle. Germline CDR1 reads ENHRY; CDR2 reads SYGVKD. For the CDR3, the DNA is TGTGCCATCAGTGGGTGGAGGACAGAAAACTACGAGCAGTACTTC. Its translation is CAISGWRTENYEQYF.

The genes are TRBV27 and TRBJ2-3, with unresolved D. V was shortened by 7 bases and J by 2 bases, with 13 bases between the two germline ends. Germline V lookup: CDR1 MNHEY, CDR2 SMNVEV (reference sequence). The length of the CDR3 is 14 residues. CDR3 residues: CASTNAVLTDTQYF. Written as DNA, the CDR3 is TGTGCCAGCACCAATGCGGTTCTCACAGATACGCAGTATTTT.

To note about this clonotype: Being one base from a much bigger clone, this may be a read error. V usage is TRBV27 and J usage is TRBJ1-1; D uncertain. Per germline, CDR1 MNHEY and CDR2 SMNVEV (reference sequence). V lost 1 base and J 8 bases, leaving 11 bases between the germline ends. This CDR3 has 13 residues. CDR3 nucleotides: TGTGCCAGCAGTTTATTTAGGGTCGGGGAAGCTTTCTTT. The encoded protein is CASSLFRVGEAFF.

The chain uses TRBV4-3 and TRBJ1-3, with 7 bases fitting TRBD1. The CDR3 runs 18 residues. Germline V lookup: CDR1 LGHNA, CDR2 YSLEER. With V trimmed by 0 bases and J by 0 bases, 8 bases remained unmatched. CDR3 nucleotides: TGCGCCAGCAGCCAAGATTTAGGGACAGTAACCTCTGGAAACACCATATATTTT. This codes for CASSQDLGTVTSGNTIYF.

J is TRBJ2-5 and V is TRBV7-2; the D is unclear. Trimming shortened V by 5 bases and J by 5 bases, and 9 bases separated the two germline ends. The CDR3 has 12 residues. Per germline, CDR1 SGHTA and CDR2 FQGNSA. CDR3 coding DNA: TGTGCCAGCAGCGGAACATGGGAGACCCAGTACTTC. It encodes CASSGTWETQYF.

The CDR3 coding sequence is TGTGCCAGCAGTTTGGGACTAGCGGGGATGGGAGAGACCCAGTACTTC. Amino acid sequence: CASSLGLAGMGETQYF. This chain joins TRBV6-2 or TRBV6-3 and TRBJ2-5; 13 bases map to TRBD2. Germline CDR1 reads MNHEY; CDR2 reads SVGEGT. The CDR3 runs 16 residues. With V trimmed by 4 bases and J by 4 bases, 6 bases remained unmatched.

This clonotype was found once. This chain uses TRBV19 with TRBJ1-1, with 8 positions matching TRBD1. The CDR3 covers 17 residues. The V gene end was trimmed by 6 bases and the J gene end by 4 bases; junction bases not matched to a gene: 16. Germline CDR1 LNHDA, CDR2 SQIVND (reference sequence). The DNA for the CDR3 is TGTGCCAGTAGAATGCCCGGGACAGGCCCTTTTGGCACTGAAGCTTTCTTT. It translates to CASRMPGTGPFGTEAFF. Full variable domain (outside the CDR3, taken from reference TRBV19 and TRBJ1-1): DGGITQSPKYLFRKEGQNVTLSCEQNLNHDAMYWYRQDPGQGLRLIYYSQIVNDFQKGDIAEGYSVSREKKESFPLTVTSAQKNPTAFYLCASRMPGTGPFGTEAFFGQGTRLTVV.